This T cell receptor (beta chain) was retrieved from a study of OX40 agonist ivuxolimab in advanced cancers. Turning to the study itself: Patients undergoing dose escalation presented with hepatocellular carcinoma, melanoma, renal cell or head and neck cancer. Participants averaged roughly 57 years of age (range about 23 to 80) and were 75% to 90% male. Earlier anti-PD-1, anti-PD-L1 or anti-CTLA-4 therapy was permitted; around 40% had received some. Findings and limits, study-wide: Low levels of normalized T-cell clonal expansion also appeared in some nonresponders.

This CDR3 spans 13 amino acids. The junction had 3 bases not matched to a gene; V was cut back by 6 bases and J by 3 bases. The germline CDR1 and CDR2 sequences are WNHNN and SYGVQD (reference sequence). As regards this clone: What it binds is unknown.

Assay: immunoSEQ multiplex PCR; the TCRdb copy retains only in-frame clones and omits some. The data hold about 60,000 clones, with around 87% observed a single time. The V call is TRBV10-1, the J call TRBJ2-7; 9 bases align to TRBD1. Sequenced material: CD4+ or CD8+ T cells sorted from blood, taken in a trial of the OX40 agonist ivuxolimab. This sequence originates from an adult with an advanced solid tumor such as melanoma, head and neck, liver or kidney cancer. CDR3 DNA: TGCGCCAGCAGCAGGACAGGGGTCTACGAGCAGTACTTC. It translates to CASSRTGVYEQYF.